This entry is about one T cell receptor (beta chain). Antigen: not known. One end of the junction is discordant with germline, which a read error may explain. The use of a sample-barcoded 5' primer and a J-beta primer mix characterized a second PCR of about 7 to 12 cycles. Each of the cDNA molecules was tagged by a template-switch adaptor with 12 random nucleotides. Using its own MiXCR run on the 5' RACE reads, TCRdb lists one record per CDR3 protein. Of hundreds of thousands of distinct CDR3 sequences in the sample, roughly half were seen once. Germline CDR1 is SQVTM and CDR2 is ANQGSEA. CDR3 length: 15 residues. These data belong to a study of blood T cells in healthy people across ages. Study-wide points: Naive CD4+ cell counts and diversity both ran higher in long-lived than in aged donors.

The clonotype originates from a woman older than 75 in good health. The chain couples TRBV29-1 to TRBJ2-1; 7 nucleotides line up with TRBD2. Source material: blood. CDR3 in amino acids: CCVEVWEGPYNEQFF. CDR3 nucleotides: TGCTGCGTTGAAGTATGGGAGGGCCCCTACAATGAGCAGTTCTTC.